Given below is one T cell receptor beta chain in context. Its antigen remains unidentified. No per-base quality is available; no much larger clone lies one base away. This entry is derived from a study of blood T cell repertoires in COVID-19 (TCRdb year 2020). A note on the overall study: Samples covering the acute and convalescent phases of COVID-19 were provided by collaborators in the United States, Italy and Spain. The prospective study material was composed of cDNA or gDNA derived from T cells, B-cell-depleted T cells, or PBMCs. The dataset comprised deeply sampled blood TCRbeta repertoires from subjects exposed to, actively infected with, or recovered from COVID-19. The repertoires were released in a freely available public database meant as a resource for research on the immune response to SARS-CoV-2. The samples were drawn from the first 160 participants of the ongoing ImmuneRACE study and from over 950 subjects provided by 6 global collaborators. A de-identified subject ID, COVID-19 status, age in years and sex were almost always included in the sample metadata. HLA class I and class II types, where available, came from metadata supplied by the sample provider rather than from assay-based typing. General study outcomes and caveats: The quantity of clinical and demographic metadata differed by source and by participant and was supplied without curation.

Collaborating institutions collected whole blood in K2EDTA tubes following their own protocols. For TCRbeta analysis, collaborator samples were shipped as frozen whole blood, as isolated PBMCs, or as DNA extracted from either sample type. TCRbeta CDR3 regions were amplified from genomic DNA by means of the immunoSEQ Assay, a bias-controlled multiplex PCR. For the original study's pipeline: Within the assay, amplification of reference gene primers was used to estimate how many nucleated cells each sample contained. To quantify the absolute abundance of each unique TCRbeta CDR3 rearrangement, sequence reads were collapsed and filtered. Productive Simpson clonality was computed per sample as the square root of Simpson's diversity index over productive rearrangements. TCRdb provides this immuneACCESS table in a form limited to in-frame rearrangements. Some clones are lacking; in checked studies, under half of them reflect an unresolved V gene, and why the rest are absent is not known. The DNA gave D and trimming, while V, J and clone size come from that table. This sample has 150,000 to 200,000 clones in its table, and 80% to 85% of those were observed once. Approximately 2.6% of the sample goes to the ten largest clones.

Counted from cysteine to phenylalanine, this CDR3 has 13 amino acids. Just the 39-base CDR3 DNA is kept, in frame starting at base 1. Cut back by 1 base and 6 bases, the V and J ends lie 7 bases apart. Looking up the germline V gene (reference sequence) yields CDR1 LNHDA and CDR2 SQIVND. The TCR sequence derives from a human donor with acute or convalescent COVID-19. The donor label of this sample is uncertain. Recombination joined TRBV19 with TRBJ1-5; the D gene lacks a confident call. Input material: peripheral blood. CDR3 reads: CASSIGAGQPQHF. The nucleotides read TGTGCCAGTAGTATAGGGGCCGGTCAGCCCCAGCATTTT.